Presented here are 23 T cell receptor beta chains from one specimen sequenced in a study of EBV T-cell therapy then PD-1 blockade in nasopharyngeal carcinoma. Treatment noted: AdE1-LMPpoly-expanded autologous EBV-specific T-cell therapy followed by anti-PD-1 nivolumab. These receptors lack a known antigen. Libraries were prepared by immunoSEQ multiplex PCR; TCRdb keeps only in-frame clonotypes and omits some of them. The sample carries some 20,000 clones, under 90% recorded once. The starting material was CD8+ T cells from blood, obtained at roughly day 60 from a patient whose treatment included autologous EBV-specific T cells and nivolumab. Source of these receptors: a man aged 35 to 55 with nasopharyngeal carcinoma.

This chain connects TRBV5-1 to TRBJ2-1, with TRBD1 as a possible D gene (6 bases). This CDR3 comprises 18 residues. Trimming shortened V by 0 bases and J by 0 bases, and 16 bases separated the two germline ends. Germline V CDR1 and CDR2: SGHRS, YFSETQ. The CDR3 is CASSLGTDPGHSYNEQFF. DNA for the CDR3: TGCGCCAGCAGCTTGGGGACAGATCCCGGCCACTCCTACAATGAGCAGTTCTTC.

Only one count was recorded for this clone. The gene calls are TRBV7-6 and TRBJ1-5; D remains ambiguous. With 2 bases removed from V and 4 bases from J, the gap between germline ends came to 15 bases. Germline V CDR1 and CDR2: SGHVS, FNYEAQ. The CDR3 totals 16 residues. The CDR3 region is CASSLSPFRGNQPQHF. CDR3 nucleotides: TGTGCCAGCAGCTTATCTCCATTCAGAGGAAATCAGCCCCAGCATTTT.

CDR3 in DNA: TGTGCCAGCAGCTTGGCCCCCCCCTACAGGGGGTTTGAAGCTTTCTTT. Amino acid sequence: CASSLAPPYRGFEAFF. The chain carries TRBV5-6 and TRBJ1-1; 8 nucleotides line up with TRBD1. This CDR3 is built from 16 residues. V lost 0 bases and J lost 7; bases outside the gene matches: 11. Germline CDR1 and CDR2: SGHDT and YYEEEE.

The V gene is TRBV12-5, the J gene TRBJ2-1; 9 bases match TRBD1. The V gene end was trimmed by 5 bases and the J gene end by 6 bases; junction bases not matched to a gene: 8. Germline CDR1 and CDR2: LGHNT and FRNRAP. The CDR3 runs 15 residues. CDR3 residues: CASGGLLGQGNEQFF. The CDR3 coding sequence is TGTGCTAGTGGTGGGCTTTTGGGACAGGGCAATGAGCAGTTCTTC. Complete variable domain (other parts from reference TRBV12-5 and TRBJ2-1): DARVTQTPRHKVTEMGQEVTMRCQPILGHNTVFWYRQTMMQGLELLAYFRNRAPLDDSGMPKDRFSAEMPDATLATLKIQPSEPRDSAVYFCASGGLLGQGNEQFFGPGTRLTVL.

The CDR3 DNA sequence: TGCGCCAGCAGCTTTAGGAACCCTGGGGATACGCAGTATTTT. It yields the protein CASSFRNPGDTQYF. This rearrangement joins TRBV5-1 to TRBJ2-3; D is ambiguous. The V and J ends lost 2 bases and 6 bases respectively, with 13 bases between them. The CDR3 spans 14 residues. Germline V gene sequence: CDR1 SGHRS, CDR2 YFSETQ.

The rearrangement uses TRBV18 and TRBJ1-5, with D possibly TRBD1 on 5 matching bases. Germline V gene sequence: CDR1 KGHSH, CDR2 LQKENI. The length of the CDR3 is 14 residues. The V end lost 6 bases, the J end lost 3 bases, and 12 bases lay between the germline ends. CDR3 in amino acids: CASSAGLYNQPQHF. The CDR3 DNA sequence: TGTGCCAGCTCCGCGGGACTCTACAATCAGCCCCAGCATTTT.

V and J are TRBV6-5 and TRBJ1-1; 7 bases agree with TRBD1. This CDR3 spans 12 amino acids. The germline gives CDR1 MNHEY, CDR2 SVGAGI. V lost 8 bases to trimming and J lost 0 bases; unmatched junction nucleotides: 0. CDR3: CASQGVNTEAFF. Written as DNA, the CDR3 is TGTGCCAGCCAGGGGGTGAACACTGAAGCTTTCTTT.

The rearrangement joins TRBV29-1 to TRBJ2-1, with 7 bases identical to TRBD2. This CDR3 comprises 14 residues. Germline CDR1 reads SQVTM; CDR2 reads ANQGSEA. With V trimmed by 2 bases and J by 4 bases, 5 bases remained unmatched. DNA of the CDR3: TGCAGCGTTGAAAGCCTAGCGGAATACAATGAGCAGTTCTTC. This codes for CSVESLAEYNEQFF.

This clone was counted a few times. This chain joins TRBV9 and TRBJ2-7; D gene uncertain. The germline V and J ends were trimmed by 3 bases and 4 bases, with 8 bases remaining between them. CDR1 is SGDLS and CDR2 is YYNGEE in the germline V gene. The length of the CDR3 is 12 residues. CDR3: CASSAGGYEQYF. The CDR3 bases are TGTGCCAGCAGCGCCGGCGGATACGAGCAGTACTTC.

The chain combines TRBV12-3 or TRBV12-4 with TRBJ1-1, with no clear D. Trimming took 1 base from V and 5 from J, leaving 5 bases between them. CDR3 size: 12 residues. The CDR3 loop reads CASSLGRTEAFF. The CDR3 DNA reads as TGTGCCAGCAGTTTAGGAAGGACTGAAGCTTTCTTT.

The chain links TRBV28 to TRBJ2-1, with TRBD2 as a possible D gene (7 bases). CDR1 MDHEN and CDR2 SYDVKM come from the germline V gene. The CDR3 runs 15 residues. V was cut by 7 bases and J by 5 bases, with 18 bases left in between. CDR3 sequence: CASIPYGGGHNEQFF. The CDR3 DNA reads as TGTGCCAGCATCCCTTACGGCGGGGGCCACAATGAGCAGTTCTTC.

This rearrangement joins TRBV7-2 to TRBJ1-2, with D possibly being TRBD1 (5 bases). The V gene's germline CDR1 is SGHTA and CDR2 FQGNSA. Trimming shortened V by 1 base and J by 5 bases, and 8 bases separated the two germline ends. CDR3 size: 13 residues. This CDR3 is CASSLDRPYGYTF. CDR3 DNA sequence: TGTGCCAGCAGCTTAGACAGGCCTTATGGCTACACCTTC.

This clone turned up a few times. The rearrangement uses TRBV27 and TRBJ2-3; D is possibly TRBD1 (6 bases). The germline V gene has CDR1 MNHEY and CDR2 SMNVEV (reference sequence). The V and J ends lost 6 bases and 3 bases respectively, with 16 bases between them. There are 15 residues in the CDR3. CDR3: CASRDNRVATDTQYF. The CDR3 DNA reads TGTGCCAGCAGGGATAACAGGGTAGCAACAGATACGCAGTATTTT.

This sequence joins TRBV12-5 and TRBJ2-3; possible D gene TRBD1, 6 bases. The CDR3 is made up of 14 amino acids. Germline V gene data show CDR1 as LGHNT and CDR2 as FRNRAP. Between the trimmed V and J ends, which lost 1 base and 12 bases, there was a span of 17 bases. This chain's CDR3 is CASGLGLGWTEQYF. The CDR3 DNA reads as TGTGCTAGTGGTTTGGGGTTAGGCTGGACAGAACAGTATTTT.

The chain uses TRBV5-6 and TRBJ1-5, with D maybe TRBD1 (5 bases). Germline CDR1 SGHDT, CDR2 YYEEEE. V was trimmed by 3 bases and J by 6 bases, leaving 10 bases between them. The CDR3 runs 13 residues. In nucleotides, the CDR3 is TGTGCCAGCAGCTGGGGGGGAAGTCAGCCCCAGCATTTT. Its translation: CASSWGGSQPQHF.

V gene TRBV6-6 combines with J gene TRBJ2-1; 7 bases are a match to TRBD2. The CDR3 length is 15 residues. V trimming: 6 bases; J trimming: 0 bases; junction bases outside the gene matches: 5. Per germline, CDR1 MNHNY and CDR2 SVGAGI (reference sequence). CDR3 DNA sequence: TGTGCCAGCAGCCGACTAGCAAGCTCCTACAATGAGCAGTTCTTC. It translates to CASSRLASSYNEQFF.

The chain has TRBV6-2 or TRBV6-3 and TRBJ2-7; maybe TRBD2 (7 bases). Between the trimmed V and J ends, which lost 6 bases and 0 bases, there was a span of 12 bases. This CDR3 has 14 residues. Germline V gene sequence: CDR1 MNHEY, CDR2 SVGEGT. The CDR3 sequence is CASSPRGGSYEQYF. In DNA form, the CDR3 reads TGTGCCAGCAGCCCGAGGGGGGGCTCCTACGAGCAGTACTTC.

The rearrangement links TRBV11-3 to TRBJ1-1; D ambiguous. The CDR3 runs to 14 residues. V was shortened by 5 bases and J by 4 bases, with 14 bases between the two germline ends. CDR1 and CDR2 from the germline V gene are SGHNT and YENEEA. DNA for the CDR3: TGTGCCAGCAGCCCGGGAGTGGTAGGCACTGAAGCTTTCTTT. It translates to CASSPGVVGTEAFF.

V is TRBV7-6 and J is TRBJ2-7; D not resolved. Germline V gene lookup returns CDR1 SGHVS and CDR2 FNYEAQ. Trimming pared 5 bases from V and 1 base from J, leaving 15 bases between. The CDR3 consists of 15 residues. The CDR3 sequence is CASSPRLINSYEQYF. The CDR3 bases are TGTGCCAGCAGCCCCCGGCTCATTAATTCCTACGAGCAGTACTTC.

This chain connects TRBV12-5 to TRBJ2-7, with no clear D. The germline gives CDR1 LGHNT, CDR2 FRNRAP. This CDR3 is built from 14 residues. Trimming stripped 3 bases from V and 8 bases from J, with 17 bases between. The CDR3 loop reads CASGFPPGSPKQYF. CDR3 DNA sequence: TGTGCTAGTGGTTTCCCCCCCGGGTCTCCCAAGCAGTACTTC.

The chain employs TRBV6-6 and TRBJ1-1, with TRBD1 as a possible D gene (5 bases). V dropped 0 bases and J dropped 7 bases, with 9 bases sitting between them. The CDR3 totals 13 residues. In germline, CDR1 is MNHNY, CDR2 SVGAGI (reference sequence). This CDR3 is CASSYSGGREAFF. DNA of the CDR3: TGTGCCAGCAGTTACTCGGGGGGACGTGAAGCTTTCTTT.

The chain combines TRBV9 with TRBJ2-7; TRBD1 aligns across 7 bases. Germline values: CDR1 SGDLS, CDR2 YYNGEE. The V gene end was trimmed by 3 bases and the J gene end by 3 bases; junction bases not matched to a gene: 9. The CDR3 length is 15 residues. The CDR3 loop reads CASSAGYRDSYEQYF. CDR3 DNA sequence: TGTGCCAGCAGCGCCGGCTACCGGGACAGCTACGAGCAGTACTTC.

The chain joins TRBV6-4 to TRBJ2-3, with D possibly being TRBD1 or TRBD2 (6 bases each). The CDR3 covers 15 residues. V gave up 2 bases and J gave up 4 bases, with 13 bases separating them. Germline values: CDR1 MRHNA, CDR2 SNTAGT. This CDR3 reads CASSDRQEGADTQYF. In nucleotides, the CDR3 is TGTGCCAGCAGTGACCGGCAGGAGGGGGCAGATACGCAGTATTTT.